Described below is a single T cell receptor (beta chain) sequence and its context. Between 1 and 8 samples, pretreatment and on-treatment, were given by each patient. The source of the sample is a study of PD-L1 blockade in urothelial cancer. Study as a whole: Prior chemotherapy regimens per patient numbered 0 to 3. Per blood sample, T cells had a median of around 140,000.

The table came from immunoSEQ multiplex PCR; TCRdb's copy has only in-frame clones and leaves some out. The sample gives fewer than 35,000 clones, 87% of which show up once; under 4.5% is in the top ten. The V and J ends lost 6 bases and 3 bases respectively, with 11 bases between them. The V gene's germline CDR1 is LNHDA and CDR2 SQIVND (reference sequence). The CDR3 consists of 13 residues. The chain uses TRBV19 and TRBJ1-2; weak D call: TRBD1 (6 bases). This sequence was found in a man aged 50 or older with urothelial cancer. Sequenced here: PBMCs, sampled around atezolizumab (anti-PD-L1) treatment. CDR3 sequence reads: CASSSTGHYGYTF. CDR3 sequence (DNA): TGTGCCAGTAGCAGTACAGGGCACTATGGCTACACCTTC.